This TCR beta chain was found in a study of blood T cells in healthy people across ages. About the study: There was about one barcoded beta molecule captured by template switching per two T cells.

Regarding the study as a whole: Higher diversity, along with more naive CD4+ cells, distinguished long-lived donors from aged donors.

Healthy Russian Caucasian donors spanned ages about 6 to 100 years. Total RNA amounts of at least 6 micrograms were extracted per sample. The CDR3 spans 12 residues. Germline CDR1 SGHRS, CDR2 YFSETQ. Trimming pared 2 bases from V and 8 bases from J, leaving 8 bases between. Through a sample-barcoded 5' primer and a J-beta primer mix, a second PCR was run for roughly 6 to 12 cycles. TCRdb fed the 5' RACE reads into MiXCR, producing one record per CDR3 protein. Here the sample spans about 720,000 distinct CDR3 sequences, 22% being singletons. With regard to this clonotype: What it binds is not known.

The genes are TRBV5-1 and TRBJ2-1, with D unresolved. The receptor comes from a man aged 65-85 years in good health. Sequencing was done on a sample of blood. CDR3 amino acids: CASSLRPDEQFF. The CDR3, as DNA: TGCGCCAGCAGCTTACGACCGGATGAGCAGTTCTTC.